This TCR beta chain was recovered during a study of blood T cell repertoires in COVID-19. The CDR3 spans 14 residues. V dropped 5 bases and J dropped 7 bases, with 15 bases sitting between them. Germline CDR1 and CDR2: LNHNV and YYDKDF (reference sequence). Profiled with immunoSEQ multiplex PCR; TCRdb holds only in-frame clones, not every one. The sample has roughly 340,000 clones, 75% to 90% seen once; the top ten hold over 0.95%. The sample holds a few counts of this clone. The clonotype comes from a young man who had recovered from COVID-19. The rearrangement joins TRBV15 to TRBJ1-3, with a tentative D call TRBD1 (5 bases). The material sequenced was PBMCs or T cells enriched from blood (not recorded which). The CDR3 region is CATSHLLGGNTIYF. The CDR3 nucleotides read TGTGCCACCAGCCACCTCCTTGGGGGGAACACCATATATTTT.